This is a list of T cell receptor beta chains from one sample in a study of T-cell memory formation after mild COVID-19. TCRdb used MiXCR to reprocess the 5' RACE reads, holding one entry per CDR3 protein. The sample lists more than 150,000 distinct CDR3 sequences, roughly 11% occurring once. The sample comprised PBMCs or a T cell subset sorted from them (not recorded which). The receptor set was obtained from a man younger than 30 who had mild COVID-19 (a few samples of this study predate the infection). Cell type and time point are not known. Both conserved end residues are part of each CDR3. A D gene is named only where the DNA matches it firmly. Part of the rows lack a size; the others show once, few, many or a class for expanded clones.

v_gene	d_gene	j_gene	len	abundance	CDR3nt	CDR3aa
TRBV29-1	TRBD1	TRBJ2-4	14	NA	TGCAGCGCCGGGACAGGGGACACCAAAAACATTCAGTACTTC	CSAGTGDTKNIQYF
TRBV5-1	NA	TRBJ1-2	14	many	TGCGCCAGCAGCTTGGATGGACAGTCCACCCTTCCCACCTTC	CASSLDGQSTLPTF
TRBV7-2	TRBD1	TRBJ2-3	14	few	TGTGCCAGCAGAGACAGGGGTGGCACAGATACGCAGTATTTT	CASRDRGGTDTQYF
TRBV5-1	TRBD2	TRBJ2-3	17	few	TGCGCCAGCAGCTTCTTAGCGGGGGGTAGGGGCACAGATACGCAGTATTTT	CASSFLAGGRGTDTQYF
TRBV4-1	NA	TRBJ2-5	14	few	TGCGCCAGCAGCCAAGATCGTCCTGGAGAGACCCAGTACTTC	CASSQDRPGETQYF
TRBV18	NA	TRBJ1-2	14	few	TGTGCCAGCTCACCTTCCCGGAGCAACTATGGCTACACCTTC	CASSPSRSNYGYTF
TRBV29-1	NA	TRBJ1-1	10	few	TGCAGCCCCCCATTTTCTGAAGCTTTCTTT	CSPPFSEAFF
TRBV7-2	NA	TRBJ1-2	14	NA	TGTGCCAGCAGCCAAATGGGCGGCGACTATGGCTACACCTTC	CASSQMGGDYGYTF
TRBV10-3	NA	TRBJ1-1	17	few	TGTGCCATCAGTGAGTCTCGAGACACAAGCCCGAACACTGAAGCTTTCTTT	CAISESRDTSPNTEAFF
TRBV7-2	NA	TRBJ2-1	12	many	TGTGCCAGCAGCTTCGAACAGGGTGAGCAGTTCTTC	CASSFEQGEQFF
TRBV5-1	NA	TRBJ2-2	17	few	TGCGCCAGCAGCGCCCGAACAGGGACAACTGACACCGGGGAGCTGTTTTTT	CASSARTGTTDTGELFF
TRBV20-1	NA	TRBJ2-5	14	few	TGCAGTGCTAGAAGCGTGGAGGGGCGGGAGACCCAGTACTTC	CSARSVEGRETQYF
TRBV6-2/TRBV6-3	NA	TRBJ2-1	12	few	TGTGCCAGAAAGCGACACCTCAATGAGCAGTTCTTC	CARKRHLNEQFF
TRBV6-5	TRBD1	TRBJ1-1	14	NA	TGTGCCAGCAGTTACAGGGGGCCGGGGACTGAAGCTTTCTTT	CASSYRGPGTEAFF
TRBV20-1	NA	TRBJ1-5	13	NA	TGCAGTGCTAGAGTGGAGGGGCGTCAGCCCCAGCATTTT	CSARVEGRQPQHF
TRBV7-2	NA	TRBJ1-3	15	few	TGTGCCAGCAGCTTTGACAGACTCTCTGGAAACACCATATATTTT	CASSFDRLSGNTIYF
TRBV7-9	TRBD2	TRBJ2-2	16	NA	TGTGCCAGCAGCCCTCCCCGGGCGGGAGGGAACGGGGAGCTGTTTTTT	CASSPPRAGGNGELFF
TRBV7-6	NA	TRBJ2-3	14	NA	TGTGCCAGCAGCCCACGTCCCCAGGGAGATACGCAGTATTTT	CASSPRPQGDTQYF
TRBV6-2/TRBV6-3	NA	TRBJ2-2	16	few	TGTGCCAGCGGACTACACAAAGACGCGAACACCGGGGAGCTGTTTTTT	CASGLHKDANTGELFF
TRBV12-3/TRBV12-4	NA	TRBJ1-1	13	NA	TGTGCCAGCAGTTTAGCTCAGAACACTGAAGCTTTCTTT	CASSLAQNTEAFF
TRBV20-1	NA	TRBJ2-5	15	many	TGCAGTGCTAACCCAGGGGGGTCGTACCAAGAGACCCAGTACTTC	CSANPGGSYQETQYF
TRBV10-3	NA	TRBJ1-3	14	few	TGTGCCATCAGTGCGGGACGCTCTGGAAACACCATATATTTT	CAISAGRSGNTIYF
TRBV7-2	TRBD2	TRBJ2-1	13	many	TGTGCCAGCAGTTACACTAGCGATGGTCGTGGGTTCTTC	CASSYTSDGRGFF
TRBV7-8	NA	TRBJ2-3	15	few	TGTGCCAGCTGTCCCACCGGGGTCGAGTTGGATACGCAGTATTTT	CASCPTGVELDTQYF
TRBV7-9	NA	TRBJ1-1	10	few	TGTGCCAGCAGAGGGGCACGAGCTTTCTTT	CASRGARAFF
TRBV4-1	NA	TRBJ2-7	14	NA	TGCGCCAGCAGCTCGGGAGCCGGGACCTACGAGCAGTACTTC	CASSSGAGTYEQYF
TRBV7-2	NA	TRBJ2-1	15	few	TGTGCCAGCAGCCTAATGGGGGAAAACTACAATGAGCAGTTCTTC	CASSLMGENYNEQFF
TRBV29-1	NA	TRBJ2-3	17	NA	TGCAGCGTTGAAGATCCCTCCCGGGACACTACCACAGATACGCAGTATTTT	CSVEDPSRDTTTDTQYF
TRBV29-1	TRBD1	TRBJ1-5	12	NA	TGCAGCGCCCGACAGGGGAGTCAGCCCCAGCATTTT	CSARQGSQPQHF
TRBV7-2	NA	TRBJ2-3	15	NA	TGTGCCAGCAGCCTAGATTTCATAAGCACAGATACGCAGTATTTT	CASSLDFISTDTQYF
TRBV7-3	NA	TRBJ2-3	16	few	TGTGCCAGCAGCCACTCGGCGGGGGCCCCCCCCGGTACGCAGTATTTT	CASSHSAGAPPGTQYF
TRBV5-6	NA	TRBJ2-2	15	few	TGTGCCAGCAGCTGGGGGGGGCCGAACACCGGGGAGCTGTTTTTT	CASSWGGPNTGELFF
TRBV7-3	NA	TRBJ2-1	13	many	TGTGCCAGCAGCTTACCCGATAGTAATGAGCAGTTCTTC	CASSLPDSNEQFF
TRBV5-6	TRBD2	TRBJ2-7	14	NA	TGTGCCAGCATAGGGACTAGCGGGGGCTACGAGCAGTACTTC	CASIGTSGGYEQYF
TRBV12-3/TRBV12-4	NA	TRBJ1-5	12	NA	TGTGCCAGCAGTTTCTGGGATCAGCCCCAGCATTTT	CASSFWDQPQHF
TRBV10-3	NA	TRBJ1-6	13	NA	TGTGCCATCAGCCCGCGTCAGGGGTCACCCCTCCACTTT	CAISPRQGSPLHF
TRBV2	NA	TRBJ2-3	14	few	TGTGCCAGCATGGAAGGGGCGCACACAGATACGCAGTATTTT	CASMEGAHTDTQYF
TRBV20-1	NA	TRBJ1-2	11	many	TGCAGTGCTCCAGATAACTATGGCTACACCTTC	CSAPDNYGYTF
TRBV5-1	TRBD2	TRBJ2-5	15	few	TGCGCCAGCAGCCCCAACGGGGGGGGGTCCGAGACCCAGTACTTC	CASSPNGGGSETQYF
TRBV5-1	NA	TRBJ1-1	14	NA	TGCGCCAGCAGCTTCACCCAGGGTACCACTGAAGCTTTCTTT	CASSFTQGTTEAFF
TRBV7-2	NA	TRBJ2-4	15	NA	TGTGCCAGCAGTTCCCCTCAGTATGGGGGAAACATTCAGTACTTC	CASSSPQYGGNIQYF
TRBV23-1	NA	TRBJ1-5	14	NA	TGCGCCAGCGGAGTCAGGGAGGGCAATCAGCCCCAGCATTTT	CASGVREGNQPQHF
TRBV5-6	NA	TRBJ2-7	14	few	TGTGCCAGCAGCTTGGCCAACAGGTACCACGAGCAGTACTTC	CASSLANRYHEQYF
TRBV6-5	NA	TRBJ1-3	15	few	TGTGCCAGCAGTTACTCGAGGCCCTCTGGAAACACCATATATTTT	CASSYSRPSGNTIYF
TRBV6-5	NA	TRBJ2-5	12	NA	TGTGCCCCGGCGGTGCGGGAAGAGACCCAGTACTTC	CAPAVREETQYF
TRBV7-8	NA	TRBJ2-7	13	many	TGTGCCAGCAGCTTAGCGTCAGCCTACGAGCAGTACTTC	CASSLASAYEQYF